This is a list of T cell receptor beta chains from one sample in a study of siplizumab effects on memory and regulatory T cells. The data were produced by immunoSEQ multiplex PCR, yet TCRdb's version contains in-frame clones alone and is incomplete. The data show over 45,000 clones, with around 97% seen just once and about 1% held by the top ten. The sample consisted of naive CD8+ T cells sorted from blood. The source of these receptors is a human donor in good health. CDR3s include the opening cysteine and the closing phenylalanine or tryptophan. D genes are given only for firm matches. Size tells how often a clone was seen (once, few, many) or the class of an expanded clone, and some rows leave it out.

clone size	V gene	J gene	D gene	CDR3 DNA	CDR3 protein
.	TRBV19	TRBJ2-3	.	TGTGCCAGTAGTATAGTTTTAGATAGTGCAGATACGCAGTATTTT	CASSIVLDSADTQYF
once	TRBV29-1	TRBJ2-7	.	TGCAGCGTTGAAGTTAGGCAGAACTCCTACGAGCAGTACTTC	CSVEVRQNSYEQYF
.	TRBV25-1	TRBJ1-2	.	TGTGCCAGCAGTGGAACAGGAGCTAACTATGGCTACACCTTC	CASSGTGANYGYTF
.	TRBV7-7	TRBJ2-1	.	TGTGCTAGCAGCCCGAAGGGAAGGGGCAATGAGCAGTTCTTC	CASSPKGRGNEQFF
.	TRBV19	TRBJ2-3	.	TGTGCCAGTAGTATATTAGCGGAGTTCACAGATACGCAGTATTTT	CASSILAEFTDTQYF
.	TRBV10-3	TRBJ2-7	.	TGTGCCATCAGTGAGTCGGGCCACGAGCAGTACTTC	CAISESGHEQYF
.	TRBV11-3	TRBJ2-7	.	TGTGCCAGCAGCTTGAGCAACGAGCAGTACTTC	CASSLSNEQYF
.	TRBV6-5	TRBJ1-5	.	TGTGCCAGCAGTCCGCTAACAGGGAACAATCAGCCCCAGCATTTT	CASSPLTGNNQPQHF
.	TRBV5-1	TRBJ2-1	TRBD2	TGCGCCAGCAGCAGGGGACTATTCTCCCCCGATGAGCAGTTCTTC	CASSRGLFSPDEQFF
.	TRBV7-6	TRBJ2-7	.	TGTGCCAGCAGAGACAGAGTTACCTACGAGCAGTACTTC	CASRDRVTYEQYF
.	TRBV6-6	TRBJ2-2	TRBD2	TGTGCCAGCAGTTACGGGCTAGCGGTCGGGGAGCTGTTTTTT	CASSYGLAVGELFF
.	TRBV4-3	TRBJ2-3	.	TGCGCCAGCAGCCAAGCTTCGGGCATTTACACAGATACGCAGTATTTT	CASSQASGIYTDTQYF
.	TRBV4-3	TRBJ2-7	.	TGCGCCAGCAGCCAAGAAGGCAGTTCCTACGAGCAGTACTTC	CASSQEGSSYEQYF
.	TRBV6-6	TRBJ1-1	.	TGTGCCAGCAGTTACGGGGTAAGGGACACTGAAGCTTTCTTT	CASSYGVRDTEAFF
.	TRBV14	TRBJ1-1	.	TGTGCCAGCAGCGAAGTGTCGGGCTACACTGAAGCTTTCTTT	CASSEVSGYTEAFF
once	TRBV19	TRBJ2-1	.	TGTGCCAGTAGTATTGATCCAGAAAACAATGAGCAGTTCTTC	CASSIDPENNEQFF
once	TRBV7-2	TRBJ1-5	.	TGTGCCAGCAGCGACCAGGGGAATAGCAATCAGCCCCAGCATTTT	CASSDQGNSNQPQHF
.	TRBV10-1	TRBJ2-5	.	TGCGCCCACCCGGGAAACCCTAGGAAAAAAGAGACCCAGTACTTC	CAHPGNPRKKETQYF
once	TRBV30	TRBJ1-3	.	TGTGCCTGGAGTGTAGGGAGGGGATCTGGAAACACCATATATTTT	CAWSVGRGSGNTIYF
.	TRBV13	TRBJ2-2	TRBD2	TGTGCCACCACACTAGCGGGAGGGAAGGACGGGGAGCTGTTTTTT	CATTLAGGKDGELFF
.	TRBV27	TRBJ2-3	TRBD2	TGTGCCAGCAGTGTATTAGGACTAGCGGGTCTCACAGATACGCAGTATTTT	CASSVLGLAGLTDTQYF
.	TRBV9	TRBJ2-3	TRBD2	TGTGCCAGCAGCCCCTATGGAATAGCGGGGATCACAGATACGCAGTATTTT	CASSPYGIAGITDTQYF
.	TRBV5-6	TRBJ2-3	.	TGTGCCAGCAGCTCCCCCCCAGGCCCAGACACAGATACGCAGTATTTT	CASSSPPGPDTDTQYF
.	TRBV7-9	TRBJ1-1	.	TGTGCCAGCACCCTCCCAGAGGGGGGGTCATCTCGGGGAGCTTTCTTT	CASTLPEGGSSRGAFF
.	TRBV29-1	TRBJ2-1	TRBD1	TGCAGCGTGGAACAGGGGACGCCCTACAATGAGCAGTTCTTC	CSVEQGTPYNEQFF
.	TRBV5-6	TRBJ2-4	.	TGTGCCAGCAGCTTGGGAAACATTCAGTACTTC	CASSLGNIQYF
.	TRBV7-3	TRBJ1-1	.	TGTGCCAGCAGCTTAGGGGAGACCACTGAAGCTTTCTTT	CASSLGETTEAFF
.	TRBV7-9	TRBJ1-4	TRBD1	TGTGCCAGCAGCTGGATGACAGGGAATAACGAAAAACTGTTTTTT	CASSWMTGNNEKLFF
.	TRBV29-1	TRBJ1-1	.	TGCAGCGTTCCGGACAGAGAGTTCCCGGCTTTCTTT	CSVPDREFPAFF
.	TRBV23-1	TRBJ2-5	.	TGCGCCAGCAGTCATGCCCAGGATCCTCAAGAGACCCAGTACTTC	CASSHAQDPQETQYF
.	TRBV9	TRBJ1-5	.	TGTGCCAGCAGCGTAGGGGGGGCGAGCAATCAGCCCCAGCATTTT	CASSVGGASNQPQHF
.	TRBV5-6	TRBJ2-7	TRBD1	TGTGCCAGCAGCCTTGCCGGGACAGGGTCCTTCGAGCAGTACTTC	CASSLAGTGSFEQYF
.	TRBV9	TRBJ2-2	.	TGTGCCAGCAGCGCTAGGTCGGAAGGGGAGCTGTTTTTT	CASSARSEGELFF
.	TRBV19	TRBJ2-5	.	TGTGCCAGTAGTATAGTGGCGGGACAAGAGACCCAGTACTTC	CASSIVAGQETQYF
.	TRBV30	TRBJ2-3	.	TGTGCCTGGATTGTAGGGGGAGGTCCCGGCACAGATACGCAGTATTTT	CAWIVGGGPGTDTQYF
.	TRBV25-1	TRBJ2-1	.	TGTGCCAGCAGTCCTCTCCGGGACAACATCGTCGGTCATGTGTTCTTC	CASSPLRDNIVGHVFF
.	TRBV7-3	TRBJ2-3	.	TGTGCCAGCAGCTCGGGGCCAGATACGCAGTATTTT	CASSSGPDTQYF
once	TRBV7-8	TRBJ2-3	.	TGTGCCAGCAGCTTAGGTCTCACAGATACGCAGTATTTT	CASSLGLTDTQYF
.	TRBV4-1	TRBJ2-7	.	TGCGCCAGCAGCCAAGCCGAGGGCTTCTACGAGCAGTACTTC	CASSQAEGFYEQYF
.	TRBV28	TRBJ1-2	.	TGTGCCAGCAGCATGAGGTCCTGGGATGGCTACACCTTC	CASSMRSWDGYTF